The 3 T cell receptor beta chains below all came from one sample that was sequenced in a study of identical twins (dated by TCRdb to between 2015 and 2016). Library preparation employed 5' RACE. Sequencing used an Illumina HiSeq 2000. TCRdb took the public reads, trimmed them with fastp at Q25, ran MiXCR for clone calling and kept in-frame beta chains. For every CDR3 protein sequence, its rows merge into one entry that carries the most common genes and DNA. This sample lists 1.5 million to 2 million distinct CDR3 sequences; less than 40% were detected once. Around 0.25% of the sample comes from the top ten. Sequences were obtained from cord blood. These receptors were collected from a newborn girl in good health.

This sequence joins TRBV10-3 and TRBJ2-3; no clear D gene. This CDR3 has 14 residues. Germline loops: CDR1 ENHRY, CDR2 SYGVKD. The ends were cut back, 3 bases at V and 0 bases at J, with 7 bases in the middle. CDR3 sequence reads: CAISDPKSTDTQYF. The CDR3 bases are TGTGCCATCAGTGATCCCAAGAGCACAGATACGCAGTATTTT.

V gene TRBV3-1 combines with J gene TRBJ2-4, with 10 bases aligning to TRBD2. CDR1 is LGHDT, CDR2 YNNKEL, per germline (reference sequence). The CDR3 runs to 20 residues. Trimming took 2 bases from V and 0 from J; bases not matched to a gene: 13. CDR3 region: CASSQYSGSGGLLAKNIQYF. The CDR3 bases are TGTGCCAGCAGCCAATACTCGGGTAGCGGGGGGTTGTTAGCCAAAAACATTCAGTACTTC.

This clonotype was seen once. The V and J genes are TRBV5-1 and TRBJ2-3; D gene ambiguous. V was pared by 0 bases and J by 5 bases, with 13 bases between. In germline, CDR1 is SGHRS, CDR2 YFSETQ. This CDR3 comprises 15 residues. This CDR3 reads CASSLVVGKIDTQYF. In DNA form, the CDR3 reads TGCGCCAGCAGCTTGGTGGTAGGGAAGATAGATACGCAGTATTTT.